This entry lists 19 T cell receptor beta chains sequenced from one sample in a study of T-cell reconstitution after alpha-beta-depleted transplantation in children. For TCRbeta, the library was prepared with unique molecular identifiers. TCRdb processed the PCR reads anew with MiXCR; each CDR3 protein has one entry. The table has about 97,000 distinct CDR3 sequences, around 6.1% seen once. Here the sequenced sample was PBMCs, mostly from graft donor cells, taken 60 days after TCRalphabeta/CD19-depleted stem cell transplant. These receptors all come from a female patient aged 2 to 10 who had a stem cell transplant for Fanconi anemia, so the T cells may come from the graft donor.

This clonotype was detected many times. This rearrangement joins TRBV28 to TRBJ2-7; TRBD1 aligns across 7 bases. The V gene's germline CDR1 is MDHEN and CDR2 SYDVKM. The CDR3 consists of 13 residues. The J segment lost 2 bases and the V segment lost 4 bases, leaving 2 bases of the junction unmatched. DNA of the CDR3: TGTGCCAGCAGTTGGGACAGTCCCTACGAGCAGTACTTC. Translated: CASSWDSPYEQYF.

In its sample, this clonotype was seen a few times. This rearrangement joins TRBV9 to TRBJ2-7, with TRBD2 as a possible D gene (5 bases). Germline values: CDR1 SGDLS, CDR2 YYNGEE. This CDR3 has 14 residues. V lost 0 bases and J 0 bases, leaving 7 bases between the germline ends. The CDR3 here is CASSVDEGSYEQYF. In DNA, the CDR3 is TGTGCCAGCAGCGTAGATGAGGGCTCCTACGAGCAGTACTTC.

This clonotype was picked up a small number of times. The chain uses TRBV30 and TRBJ1-6; D is uncertain. Germline loops: CDR1 GTSNPN, CDR2 SVGIG (reference sequence). This CDR3 has 14 amino acids. Trimming pared 5 bases from V and 0 bases from J, leaving 8 bases between. In DNA, the CDR3 is TGTGCCTGGCAAAGAAGCTCCTATAATTCACCCCTCCACTTT. Its translation is CAWQRSSYNSPLHF.

The V and J genes are TRBV3-1 and TRBJ1-4; D uncertain. Germline-derived CDR1 and CDR2 are LGHDT and YNNKEL (reference sequence). The CDR3 is 16 residues long. V lost 4 bases and J 5 bases, leaving 17 bases between the germline ends. The CDR3 sequence is CASSRNPRLSNEKLFF. Written as DNA, the CDR3 is TGTGCCAGCAGCCGGAATCCAAGACTCTCAAATGAAAAACTGTTTTTT.

V gene TRBV15 combines with J gene TRBJ2-1; D remains ambiguous. With 1 base removed from V and 1 base from J, the gap between germline ends came to 5 bases. The CDR3 runs to 14 residues. The germline gives CDR1 LNHNV, CDR2 YYDKDF (reference sequence). The CDR3 spells CATSRVASYNEQFF. The CDR3 DNA reads TGTGCCACCAGCAGAGTAGCTTCCTACAATGAGCAGTTCTTC.

V gene TRBV12-3 or TRBV12-4 combines with J gene TRBJ1-1, with no clear D. The CDR3 sequence is 11 residues long. Trimming took off 6 bases at V and 8 bases at J, with 10 bases between the two ends. The CDR3 DNA follows: TGTGCCAGCAGCGGTATGGGCGAAGCTTTCTTT. Protein sequence: CASSGMGEAFF.

This clonotype was observed at least ten times. The chain couples TRBV20-1 to TRBJ1-5; D not certain. The germline gives CDR1 DFQATT, CDR2 SNEGSKA (reference sequence). Trimming stripped 0 bases from V and 5 bases from J, with 8 bases between. CDR3 size: 13 residues. Here the CDR3 DNA reads TGCAGTGCTAGAGAAGGTCCCTATCAGCCCCAGCATTTT. Protein sequence: CSAREGPYQPQHF.

The rearrangement uses TRBV7-9 and TRBJ2-7, with D possibly matching TRBD1 (5 bases). The CDR3 is 15 residues long. Germline V gene data show CDR1 as SEHNR and CDR2 as FQNEAQ (reference sequence). Deletions cut 1 base from V and 3 bases from J, with 13 bases between. The CDR3 loop is CASSLVGVGYYEQYF. The CDR3 region has the DNA TGTGCCAGCAGCTTAGTAGGGGTCGGATACTACGAGCAGTACTTC.

About this clonotype itself: At one of its ends the junction is not consistent with the germline gene, which may arise from a read error. The chain employs TRBV5-1 and TRBJ2-1, with a possible D match to TRBD2 (5 bases). This CDR3 has 15 amino acids. The germline V gene encodes CDR1 SGHRS and CDR2 YFSETQ. The CDR3: CASGFTPGLLNEQFF. CDR3 coding DNA: TGCGCCAGCGGCTTCACACCGGGGTTGTTGAATGAGCAGTTCTTC.

This clonotype was observed many times. The J gene is TRBJ2-1, the V gene TRBV29-1; weak D call: TRBD2 (6 bases). Germline CDR1 and CDR2: SQVTM and ANQGSEA. The germline V and J ends were trimmed by 0 bases and 2 bases, with 14 bases remaining between them. CDR3 length: 16 amino acids. CDR3 nucleotides: TGCAGCGTTGAAGATCGGTGGCTAGCGACCTACAATGAGCAGTTCTTC. The encoded protein is CSVEDRWLATYNEQFF.

About this clonotype: This may arise from a read error, as a much more abundant clone is one base away. The rearrangement uses TRBV5-1 and TRBJ2-7; TRBD2 matches 13 bases. Germline values: CDR1 SGHRS, CDR2 YFSETQ. This CDR3 has 17 residues. CDR3 residues: CAGSLDGGLAGVLEQYF. DNA of the CDR3: TGCGCCGGCAGCTTGGATGGAGGACTAGCGGGAGTTTTGGAGCAGTACTTC.

In this sample, this clonotype turned up many times. This rearrangement joins TRBV28 to TRBJ1-2, with D possibly being TRBD1 (5 bases). CDR1 and CDR2 from the germline V gene are MDHEN and SYDVKM. The CDR3 length is 13 residues. V was clipped by 7 bases and J by 8 bases, with 17 bases between them. The CDR3 sequence: CASTPGRPKGYTF. CDR3 nucleotide sequence: TGTGCCAGCACCCCGGGACGGCCTAAGGGCTACACCTTC.

This clonotype was found a few times. The chain has TRBV4-1 and TRBJ2-1, with TRBD2 matching 9 bases. V shed 8 bases and J 3 bases; nucleotides not matched to a gene: 11. Per the germline V gene, CDR1 is MGHRA and CDR2 is YSYEKL. The CDR3 spans 16 residues. The CDR3 protein is CASSLAGPPLYNEQFF. The CDR3 DNA reads as TGCGCCAGCTCCCTAGCGGGACCTCCCCTCTACAATGAGCAGTTCTTC.

This clonotype was observed at least ten times. The chain combines TRBV20-1 with TRBJ1-5; D is ambiguous. CDR3 length equals 14 residues. CDR1 DFQATT and CDR2 SNEGSKA come from the germline V gene (reference sequence). V was trimmed by 3 bases and J by 1 base, leaving 10 bases between them. CDR3 in amino acids: CSASLEISNQPQHF. CDR3 DNA sequence: TGCAGTGCTAGCTTGGAAATCAGCAATCAGCCCCAGCATTTT.

This clonotype appeared a few times. The chain is built from TRBV9 and TRBJ2-3; weak D call: TRBD2 (6 bases). CDR1 is SGDLS and CDR2 is YYNGEE in the germline V gene. V was pared by 4 bases and J by 2 bases, with 17 bases between. The CDR3 loop spans 16 amino acids. CDR3 loop: CASSTLGRGNTDTQYF. The CDR3 bases are TGTGCCAGCAGCACCCTCGGCCGGGGGAACACAGATACGCAGTATTTT.

This clonotype has at least ten counts. V and J are TRBV5-1 and TRBJ2-4, with D possibly being TRBD1 (6 bases). The CDR3 is made up of 14 amino acids. Trimming took 4 bases from V and 4 from J, leaving 12 bases between them. CDR1 is SGHRS and CDR2 is YFSETQ in the germline V gene. For the CDR3, the DNA is TGCGCCAGCAGCCTCGACACAGGGAAAAACATTCAGTACTTC. Translated: CASSLDTGKNIQYF.

This clonotype was seen repeatedly, ten times or more. The rearrangement uses TRBV29-1 and TRBJ2-3; no definite D call. The CDR3 length is 14 residues. V lost 8 bases and J 2 bases, leaving 17 bases between the germline ends. Germline loops: CDR1 SQVTM, CDR2 ANQGSEA. DNA for the CDR3: TGCAGCTCTGGGGTAGGGTCGGTCACAGATACGCAGTATTTT. Amino acids: CSSGVGSVTDTQYF.

The chain employs TRBV12-3 or TRBV12-4 and TRBJ1-5; 7 nucleotides match TRBD1. This CDR3 region has 14 residues. Germline trimming cut 1 base from V and 9 bases from J; bases unmatched to any gene: 6. The CDR3 DNA sequence: TGTGCCAGCAGTTTAGGACAGGGAAAGGGGCCCCAGCATTTT. This translates into CASSLGQGKGPQHF.

This clonotype has ten or more counts. The chain combines TRBV6-2 or TRBV6-3 with TRBJ2-1; D is unresolved. Germline CDR1 and CDR2: MNHEY and SVGEGT. Trimming left V 0 bases short and J 8 bases short, with 2 bases between. This CDR3 spans 11 amino acids. CDR3 sequence reads: CASSYSYEQFF. The DNA of the CDR3 is TGTGCCAGCAGTTACTCCTATGAGCAGTTCTTC.